A single sample is the source of the 30 T cell receptor beta chains below, sequenced in a study of blood T cell repertoires in COVID-19. Profiled with immunoSEQ multiplex PCR; TCRdb holds only in-frame clones, not every one. Of over 25,000 clones in the sample, over 75% are singletons; the top ten hold under 20%. Input material: peripheral blood. These receptors all stem from a woman in her fifties or sixties with active COVID-19.

J is TRBJ2-3 and V is TRBV5-1; the D is unclear. This CDR3 spans 12 amino acids. The V gene lost 4 bases and the J gene lost 3 bases, with 6 bases spanning the gap. Germline loops: CDR1 SGHRS, CDR2 YFSETQ. The CDR3 DNA sequence: TGCGCCAGCAGCGAGACAACAGATACGCAGTATTTT. This translates into CASSETTDTQYF.

The V and J genes are TRBV4-2 and TRBJ2-1; D perhaps matches TRBD2 (6 bases). The CDR3 is 15 amino acids. Germline V gene sequence: CDR1 LGHNA, CDR2 YNFKEQ. V was shortened by 1 base and J by 5 bases, with 12 bases between the two germline ends. This CDR3 reads CASSQGRAQDNEQFF. DNA of the CDR3: TGTGCCAGCAGCCAAGGGAGGGCCCAAGACAATGAGCAGTTCTTC.

This clone was counted only a few times. V is TRBV2 and J is TRBJ2-1; 8 positions match TRBD2. Germline values: CDR1 SNHLY, CDR2 FYNNEI. Germline trimming cut 2 bases from V and 8 bases from J; bases unmatched to any gene: 8. The CDR3 totals 15 residues. CDR3 amino acids: CASSEQGLVGDEQFF. The CDR3 nucleotides are TGTGCCAGCAGTGAACAGGGACTAGTCGGGGATGAGCAGTTCTTC.

This clone was observed a single time. The gene calls are TRBV5-1 and TRBJ2-7, with a weak D call TRBD1 (5 bases). The V end was cut by 0 bases, the J end by 0 bases, with 10 bases between. The germline CDR1 and CDR2 sequences are SGHRS and YFSETQ. This CDR3 has 15 residues. The CDR3 spells CASSLDRRHSYEQYF. In nucleotides, the CDR3 is TGCGCCAGCAGCTTGGACAGGCGACACTCCTACGAGCAGTACTTC.

The CDR3 is CASSLTAGGFQEQFF. The CDR3 DNA reads TGTGCCAGCAGCTTGACAGCGGGGGGGTTTCAGGAGCAGTTCTTC. This chain links TRBV5-4 with TRBJ2-1; 10 bases fit TRBD2. The germline V gene has CDR1 SGHNT and CDR2 YYREEE (reference sequence). V lost 1 base and J lost 10; bases outside the gene matches: 8. The CDR3 is made up of 15 amino acids. The whole variable domain, remainder taken from reference TRBV5-4 and TRBJ2-1, is ETGVTQSPTHLIKTRGQQVTLRCSSQSGHNTVSWYQQALGQGPQFIFQYYREEENGRGNFPPRFSGLQFPNYSSELNVNALELDDSALYLCASSLTAGGFQEQFFGPGTRLTVL.

This sequence joins TRBV19 and TRBJ2-3; TRBD2 aligns across 8 bases. Germline CDR1 LNHDA, CDR2 SQIVND (reference sequence). CDR3 size: 15 residues. V dropped 5 bases and J dropped 1; count of bases not matched to a gene: 5. For the CDR3, the DNA is TGTGCCAGTAGTGCGGGGGGCGTGGGCACAGATACGCAGTATTTT. Its protein product is CASSAGGVGTDTQYF.

This chain uses TRBV7-3 with TRBJ1-1; 7 nucleotides match TRBD1. This CDR3 spans 14 amino acids. CDR1 is SGHTA and CDR2 is FQGTGA in the germline V gene. V shed 5 bases and J 4 bases; nucleotides not matched to a gene: 7. The DNA for the CDR3 is TGTGCCAGCAGCCTACAGGGGTCGGTCACTGAAGCTTTCTTT. Translating it yields CASSLQGSVTEAFF. The whole variable domain, filled in from reference TRBV7-3 and TRBJ1-1, reads GAGVSQTPSNKVTEKGKYVELRCDPISGHTALYWYRQSLGQGPEFLIYFQGTGAADDSGLPNDRFFAVRPEGSVSTLKIQRTERGDSAVYLCASSLQGSVTEAFFGQGTRLTVV.

The chain combines TRBV28 with TRBJ1-6; TRBD1 aligns across 9 bases. Per germline, CDR1 MDHEN and CDR2 SYDVKM. V shed 6 bases, J shed 5 bases, and the junction held 5 bases outside the gene matches. CDR3 length: 15 residues. The CDR3 loop is CASRSGQGNNSPLHF. CDR3 coding DNA: TGTGCCAGCAGGTCGGGACAGGGAAATAATTCACCCCTCCACTTT. Using reference TRBV28 and TRBJ1-6 for the parts outside the CDR3, the full variable domain is DVKVTQSSRYLVKRTGEKVFLECVQDMDHENMFWYRQDPGLGLRLIYFSYDVKMKEKGDIPEGYSVSREKKERFSLILESASTNQTSMYLCASRSGQGNNSPLHFGNGTRLTVT.

This sequence joins TRBV9 and TRBJ2-7; tentative D call: TRBD1 (7 bases). The CDR3 runs 16 residues. The germline V gene has CDR1 SGDLS and CDR2 YYNGEE. The V and J ends lost 0 bases and 5 bases respectively, with 18 bases between them. The CDR3 protein is CASSVAGRRGVDEQYF. As DNA, the CDR3 is TGTGCCAGCAGCGTAGCTGGGCGCAGGGGGGTGGACGAGCAGTACTTC.

The chain employs TRBV2 and TRBJ1-5; D is possibly TRBD1 (5 bases). Germline-derived CDR1 and CDR2 are SNHLY and FYNNEI. The length of the CDR3 is 16 residues. V lost 4 bases and J lost 9, with 22 bases in between. Here the CDR3 DNA reads TGTGCCAGCAGTGTATTGGGGCCCCCTTCCTTGGGGCCCCAGCATTTT. This sequence encodes CASSVLGPPSLGPQHF.

The CDR3 here is CASSYSGSEGGTDTQYF. Here the CDR3 DNA reads TGCGCCAGCAGTTATAGCGGTTCGGAGGGTGGCACAGATACGCAGTATTTT. The chain employs TRBV5-1 and TRBJ2-3, with a tentative D call TRBD2 (6 bases). The length of the CDR3 is 17 residues. Germline V gives CDR1 SGHRS, CDR2 YFSETQ. The germline V and J ends were trimmed by 5 bases and 1 base, with 20 bases remaining between them.

This chain connects TRBV15 to TRBJ2-5; a weak D match, TRBD2 (5 bases). V gave up 3 bases and J gave up 5 bases, with 19 bases separating them. Germline-derived CDR1 and CDR2 are LNHNV and YYDKDF (reference sequence). CDR3 length: 16 amino acids. The CDR3 region is CATSSGSHTTGETQYF. As DNA, the CDR3 is TGTGCCACCAGCAGTGGGAGCCATACTACGGGCGAGACCCAGTACTTC.

The chain has TRBV28 and TRBJ2-7; maybe TRBD2 (6 bases). The germline CDR1 and CDR2 sequences are MDHEN and SYDVKM. V lost 4 bases to trimming and J lost 2 bases, with 12 bases between them. There are 14 residues in the CDR3. CDR3 loop: CASSWAAGPYEQYF. CDR3 nucleotides: TGTGCCAGCAGTTGGGCGGCGGGACCCTACGAGCAGTACTTC.

V and J are TRBV19 and TRBJ1-6; perhaps TRBD1 as D (6 bases). CDR1 is LNHDA and CDR2 is SQIVND in the germline V gene (reference sequence). V lost 3 bases, J lost 10 bases, and 10 bases lay in between. The CDR3 loop spans 13 amino acids. Here the CDR3 reads CASSMTGRSPLHF. Written as DNA, the CDR3 is TGTGCCAGTAGTATGACAGGAAGGTCACCCCTCCACTTT.

This chain links TRBV4-1 with TRBJ2-3; the D gene is possibly TRBD2 (5 bases). V was shortened by 0 bases and J by 0 bases, with 22 bases between the two germline ends. This CDR3 has 20 amino acids. CDR1 MGHRA and CDR2 YSYEKL come from the germline V gene. As DNA, the CDR3 is TGCGCCAGCAGCCAAGATCAGCATACGCGAGGGAGCTCTAGCACAGATACGCAGTATTTT. It specifies CASSQDQHTRGSSSTDTQYF.

This chain uses TRBV2 with TRBJ1-1; D not certain. Trimming took 3 bases from V and 0 from J, leaving 8 bases between them. Germline V gene data show CDR1 as SNHLY and CDR2 as FYNNEI. The CDR3 is 14 residues long. CDR3 loop: CASSDRHLNTEAFF. The CDR3 DNA follows: TGTGCCAGCAGTGATCGACATTTGAACACTGAAGCTTTCTTT. Looking up the rest from reference TRBV2 and TRBJ1-1 gives the full variable domain: EPEVTQTPSHQVTQMGQEVILRCVPISNHLYFYWYRQILGQKVEFLVSFYNNEISEKSEIFDDQFSVERPDGSNFTLKIRSTKLEDSAMYFCASSDRHLNTEAFFGQGTRLTVV.

A few counts support this clone. CDR3 sequence (DNA): TGTGCCAGCAGTTTCAGGGGCTCACCCCTCCACTTT. Protein product: CASSFRGSPLHF. V gene TRBV28 combines with J gene TRBJ1-6; tentatively, D is TRBD1 (6 bases). This CDR3 has 12 amino acids. Deletions cut 3 bases from V and 10 bases from J, with 7 bases between. Germline V gene data show CDR1 as MDHEN and CDR2 as SYDVKM.

This clone was picked up a small number of times. This chain connects TRBV9 to TRBJ2-7; D might be TRBD2 (6 bases). The CDR3 has 13 amino acids. Germline V gives CDR1 SGDLS, CDR2 YYNGEE. CDR3 loop: CAGAASDDYEQYF. In DNA, the CDR3 is TGTGCAGGAGCGGCTAGCGACGACTACGAGCAGTACTTC.

The rearrangement uses TRBV2 and TRBJ2-5, with 8 bases matching TRBD2. The trim removed 5 bases at V and 5 bases at J, leaving 10 bases unmatched. The CDR3 is 15 residues long. The germline gives CDR1 SNHLY, CDR2 FYNNEI. CDR3 coding DNA: TGTGCCAGCAGTCAAGTGAGCGGGAGAGGGGAGACCCAGTACTTC. This sequence encodes CASSQVSGRGETQYF.

This clone was detected once. The rearrangement links TRBV4-1 to TRBJ2-7; 9 bases agree with TRBD2. This CDR3 contains 18 residues. Germline V gene sequence: CDR1 MGHRA, CDR2 YSYEKL. V lost 4 bases, J lost 4 bases, and 17 bases stayed unmatched. The chain's CDR3 is CASSLRGGSGGGGYEQYF. DNA of the CDR3: TGCGCCAGCAGCCTGCGAGGGGGTAGCGGGGGAGGAGGTTACGAGCAGTACTTC.

The rearrangement joins TRBV5-6 to TRBJ2-7; 10 positions agree with TRBD1. The CDR3 covers 15 residues. Germline lookup yields CDR1 SGHDT and CDR2 YYEEEE. Trimming cost V 7 bases and J 3 bases; bases outside gene matches: 10. The CDR3 spells CASHWAWDRGYEQYF. DNA of the CDR3: TGTGCCAGCCATTGGGCCTGGGACAGGGGCTACGAGCAGTACTTC.

J is TRBJ1-1 and V is TRBV2; D remains unclear. Germline assignment: CDR1 SNHLY and CDR2 FYNNEI. The CDR3 runs to 13 residues. Trimming stripped 4 bases from V and 8 bases from J, with 14 bases between. DNA of the CDR3: TGTGCCAGCAGTGTTGGTCTCAGGTTCGAAGCTTTCTTT. It specifies CASSVGLRFEAFF.

V is TRBV5-5 and J is TRBJ1-1; TRBD1 agrees at 7 bases. The germline V gene has CDR1 SGHKS and CDR2 YYEKEE (reference sequence). CDR3 length: 15 amino acids. V lost 2 bases to trimming and J lost 1 base; unmatched junction nucleotides: 5. The CDR3 nucleotides are TGTGCCAGCAGCTTTACGGACAGGTCGAACACTGAAGCTTTCTTT. Protein: CASSFTDRSNTEAFF. Drawing the rest from reference TRBV5-5 and TRBJ1-1, the complete variable domain is DAGVTQSPTHLIKTRGQQVTLRCSPISGHKSVSWYQQVLGQGPQFIFQYYEKEERGRGNFPDRFSARQFPNYSSELNVNALLLGDSALYLCASSFTDRSNTEAFFGQGTRLTVV.

The chain employs TRBV19 and TRBJ1-1; tentative D call: TRBD1 (6 bases). Germline V gives CDR1 LNHDA, CDR2 SQIVND (reference sequence). Trimming removed 5 bases from V and 5 bases from J, with 12 bases in between. CDR3 length: 13 residues. DNA for the CDR3: TGTGCCAGTAGTGTACGGACAGATACTGAAGCTTTCTTT. It encodes CASSVRTDTEAFF.

This clone has a handful of counts. The chain has TRBV7-2 and TRBJ2-5; D possibly corresponds to TRBD2 (6 bases). This CDR3 comprises 16 residues. The V gene lost 1 base and the J gene lost 2 bases, with 14 bases spanning the gap. The germline V gene encodes CDR1 SGHTA and CDR2 FQGNSA. The CDR3 DNA reads TGTGCCAGCAGCTTAGGAGTCGGGGGAGGTCAAGAGACCCAGTACTTC. Protein product: CASSLGVGGGQETQYF.

J is TRBJ1-5 and V is TRBV18; D gene unclear. Germline V gives CDR1 KGHSH, CDR2 LQKENI. This CDR3 is 15 amino acids long. V lost 4 bases and J lost 1, with 11 bases in between. The CDR3 sequence is CASSLADRSNQPQHF. As DNA, the CDR3 is TGTGCCAGCTCACTGGCGGATCGGAGCAATCAGCCCCAGCATTTT.

This rearrangement joins TRBV5-1 to TRBJ2-3; TRBD2 agrees at 8 bases. The CDR3 is 16 amino acids. Looked up from germline, CDR1 is SGHRS and CDR2 is YFSETQ. V trimming: 4 bases; J trimming: 5 bases; junction bases outside the gene matches: 12. DNA for the CDR3: TGCGCCAGCAGCGGGTTAGCGGGAACCCGAGGAGATACGCAGTATTTT. Its translation is CASSGLAGTRGDTQYF.

V is TRBV28 and J is TRBJ1-5; no clear D. The CDR3 consists of 13 residues. From germline, CDR1 is MDHEN and CDR2 SYDVKM. Trimming took 4 bases from V and 3 from J, leaving 7 bases between them. The CDR3 reads CASSSGFNQPQHF. DNA for the CDR3: TGTGCCAGCAGTTCAGGTTTCAATCAGCCCCAGCATTTT.

This clone was detected a few times. The chain uses TRBV2 and TRBJ1-1; D not resolved. Looked up from germline, CDR1 is SNHLY and CDR2 is FYNNEI. This CDR3 region has 12 residues. V was trimmed by 5 bases and J by 1 base, leaving 5 bases between them. DNA of the CDR3: TGTGCCAGCAGTAGACAGAACACTGAAGCTTTCTTT. The encoded protein is CASSRQNTEAFF.

V is TRBV24-1 and J is TRBJ2-3; D is uncertain. Between the trimmed V and J ends, which lost 5 bases and 0 bases, there was a span of 2 bases. The CDR3 extends over 12 amino acids. Germline V gives CDR1 KGHDR, CDR2 SFDVKD. The CDR3 here is CATSASTDTQYF. CDR3 bases: TGTGCCACCAGTGCAAGCACAGATACGCAGTATTTT.